The clone carrying this T cell receptor (beta chain) was seen a few times. CDR1 and CDR2 (germline): WNHNN, SYGVQD (reference sequence). The V end lost 0 bases, the J end lost 0 bases, and 8 bases lay between the germline ends. The length of the CDR3 is 15 residues. As originally analysed: Reference gene primer amplification yielded estimated nucleated cell counts. Method: immunoSEQ multiplex PCR; TCRdb's copy keeps in-frame clones and lacks some. V and J calls plus clone size are reproduced from that table; the DNA served to infer D and trimming. There are roughly 180,000 clones in the sample; more than 80% occur only once, and approximately 8% lies in the top ten. This entry is derived from a study of blood T cell repertoires in COVID-19. About the study: The study drew acute and convalescent COVID-19 samples from the United States, Italy and Spain. PBMCs, B-cell-depleted T cells, or T cells were the source of the cDNA or gDNA that made up the material.

This chain connects TRBV10-1 to TRBJ1-1; D unresolved. This clonotype originated in a woman aged 60 to 75 with acute or convalescent COVID-19. Material: peripheral blood. The DNA for the CDR3 is TGCGCCAGCAGTGAGTCGCCGCTACTGAACACTGAAGCTTTCTTT. It is translated as CASSESPLLNTEAFF.